The 10 T cell receptor beta chains below come from one sample, sequenced in a study of T-cell memory formation after mild COVID-19. A single record per CDR3 protein comes from TCRdb applying MiXCR to the 5' RACE reads. Of about 320,000 distinct CDR3 sequences detected, approximately 14% appear once; the ten largest clones hold approximately 22%. The sample consisted of PBMCs or a T cell subset sorted from them (not recorded which). The receptor source for this set is a man between 18 and 35 years old who had mild COVID-19 (a few samples of this study predate the infection). Cell type and time point are not known.

V is TRBV7-2 and J is TRBJ2-7, with D maybe TRBD1 (6 bases). V lost 3 bases and J 4 bases, leaving 16 bases between the germline ends. This CDR3 region has 15 residues. Germline-derived CDR1 and CDR2 are SGHTA and FQGNSA. The CDR3 sequence: CASSLLEWTEYEQYF. For the CDR3, the DNA is TGTGCCAGCAGCTTGTTAGAGTGGACAGAATACGAGCAGTACTTC.

This clonotype was observed many times. The chain has TRBV5-1 and TRBJ2-2; 9 bases map to TRBD2. CDR3 size: 14 residues. Germline CDR1 and CDR2: SGHRS and YFSETQ. V gave up 5 bases and J gave up 5 bases; unmatched junction bases: 4. The CDR3 DNA sequence: TGCGCCAGCAGATTTGCGGGGGGGACCGGGGAGCTGTTTTTT. It is translated as CASRFAGGTGELFF.

The sample holds many counts of this clonotype. The rearrangement links TRBV12-3 or TRBV12-4 to TRBJ1-3; D is undetermined. The CDR3 is 12 amino acids. Trimming cost V 3 bases and J 0 bases, with 0 bases left between them. The CDR3 nucleotides are TGTGCCAGCAGTTTCTCTGGAAACACCATATATTTT. It encodes CASSFSGNTIYF.

The chain combines TRBV27 with TRBJ2-3, with TRBD2 matching over 7 bases. CDR1 and CDR2 (germline): MNHEY, SMNVEV (reference sequence). V lost 5 bases, J lost 0 bases, and 8 bases stayed unmatched. CDR3 length: 16 amino acids. The CDR3 DNA reads as TGTGCCAGCAGTCCAAATCGGGACTACAGCACAGATACGCAGTATTTT. This translates into CASSPNRDYSTDTQYF.

This chain uses TRBV7-2 with TRBJ2-4; D is undetermined. CDR3 length equals 13 residues. Looked up from germline, CDR1 is SGHTA and CDR2 is FQGNSA. Trimming left V 5 bases short and J 11 bases short, with 16 bases between. CDR3 DNA sequence: TGTGCCAGCAGCCCGAATCTACCAAAGGTTCAGTACTTC. The encoded protein is CASSPNLPKVQYF.

The chain couples TRBV28 to TRBJ2-5; tentatively, D is TRBD1 (5 bases). This CDR3 spans 13 amino acids. V shed 1 base and J shed 7 bases, with 10 bases lying between them. The V gene's germline CDR1 is MDHEN and CDR2 SYDVKM. CDR3 residues: CASSLSPRGTQYF. The CDR3 DNA sequence: TGTGCCAGCAGTTTATCCCCAAGGGGGACCCAGTACTTC. Full variable domain (rest looked up from reference TRBV28 and TRBJ2-5): DVKVTQSSRYLVKRTGEKVFLECVQDMDHENMFWYRQDPGLGLRLIYFSYDVKMKEKGDIPEGYSVSREKKERFSLILESASTNQTSMYLCASSLSPRGTQYFGPGTRLLVL.

The chain has TRBV7-3 and TRBJ1-1, with 7 bases aligning to TRBD1. Unmatched junction bases numbered 5, after V lost 2 bases and J lost 5 bases. The CDR3 has 14 residues. The germline V gene encodes CDR1 SGHTA and CDR2 FQGTGA. The CDR3 here is CASSLDRDETEAFF. As DNA, the CDR3 is TGTGCCAGCAGCTTAGACAGGGATGAGACTGAAGCTTTCTTT.

This clonotype occurred a few times. The chain uses TRBV5-6 and TRBJ2-4; D remains unclear. Trimming shortened V by 1 base and J by 1 base, and 9 bases separated the two germline ends. Per the germline V gene, CDR1 is SGHDT and CDR2 is YYEEEE. This CDR3 region has 15 residues. Here the CDR3 reads CASSLLRWAKNIQYF. The CDR3 DNA sequence: TGTGCCAGCAGCTTGCTCCGATGGGCCAAAAACATTCAGTACTTC.

The rearrangement uses TRBV12-3 or TRBV12-4 and TRBJ2-5, with D possibly matching TRBD2 (6 bases). This CDR3 spans 15 amino acids. Trimming left V 0 bases short and J 5 bases short, with 13 bases between. The CDR3 DNA follows: TGTGCCAGCAGTTTAGCGGAGGGCAACTGGGAGACCCAGTACTTC. This translates into CASSLAEGNWETQYF.

The chain is built from TRBV5-1 and TRBJ2-1; 12 nucleotides agree with TRBD1. Germline V gene sequence: CDR1 SGHRS, CDR2 YFSETQ. J gave up 6 bases and V 3 bases, and 4 bases lay outside the gene matches. The CDR3 spans 15 residues. CDR3 coding DNA: TGCGCCAGCAGCTATGGGACAGGGGGCTTCAATGAGCAGTTCTTC. It translates to CASSYGTGGFNEQFF.